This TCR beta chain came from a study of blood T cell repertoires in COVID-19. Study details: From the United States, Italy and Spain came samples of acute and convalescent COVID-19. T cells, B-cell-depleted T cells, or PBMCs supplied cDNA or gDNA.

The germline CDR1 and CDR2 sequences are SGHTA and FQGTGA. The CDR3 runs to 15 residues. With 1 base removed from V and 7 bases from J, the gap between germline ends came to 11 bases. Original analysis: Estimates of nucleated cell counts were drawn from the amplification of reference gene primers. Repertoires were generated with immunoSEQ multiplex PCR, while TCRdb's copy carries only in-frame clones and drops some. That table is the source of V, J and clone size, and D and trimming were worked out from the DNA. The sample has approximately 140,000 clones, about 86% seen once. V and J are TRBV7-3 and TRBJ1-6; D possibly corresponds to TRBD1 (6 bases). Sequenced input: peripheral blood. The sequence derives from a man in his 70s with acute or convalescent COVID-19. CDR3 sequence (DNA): TGTGCCAGCAGCTTAAATGGGGGCTCCAATTCACCCCTCCACTTT. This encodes CASSLNGGSNSPLHF.